This T cell receptor (beta chain) originates from a study of blood T cell repertoires in COVID-19. Study summary: Researchers got acute and convalescent COVID-19 samples from the United States, Italy and Spain. Sample material is recorded as cDNA or gDNA derived from T cells, B-cell-depleted T cells, or PBMCs.

Original handling: Reference gene primer amplification gave estimated nucleated cell counts. Some clones are missing from TCRdb's copy, which holds only in-frame ones; the method was immunoSEQ multiplex PCR. V, J and clone size were drawn from that table, and D and trimming were deduced from the DNA. In the table there are around 100,000 clones, just over 85% of which are singletons. Germline V lookup: CDR1 SGHDN, CDR2 FVKESK. The CDR3 covers 13 residues. Trimming cost V 6 bases and J 7 bases, with 16 bases left between them. The sequence derives from a human donor in a cohort sampled during active COVID-19. Sequencing used peripheral blood. This sequence joins TRBV14 and TRBJ2-7; the D gene is possibly TRBD2 (5 bases). CDR3: CASRRANSREQYF. CDR3 DNA: TGTGCCAGCAGGCGGGCGAATTCTCGGGAGCAGTACTTC.